This TCR beta chain is from a study of graft-versus-host responses after intestinal transplantation. This clone came up a few times. Clones were read by immunoSEQ multiplex PCR, and TCRdb kept only the in-frame ones, dropping some. The table shows roughly 97,000 clones, with over 75% occurring only once. The CDR3 covers 12 residues. From germline, CDR1 is MGHRA and CDR2 YSYEKL. V lost 7 bases and J lost 1, with 7 bases in between. The V and J genes are TRBV4-1 and TRBJ1-1; no clear D. The TCR originated in a human patient who received an intestinal transplant, so some T cells may come from the graft donor. The material sequenced was PBMCs, taken 450 to 460 days after intestinal transplant. CDR3 nucleotides: TGCGCCAGCAAGGCGGGGAACACTGAAGCTTTCTTT. It yields the protein CASKAGNTEAFF.